This T cell receptor beta chain was profiled in a study of T cells after yellow fever vaccination. TCRdb used MiXCR to reprocess the 5' RACE reads, holding one entry per CDR3 protein. The profile shows 25,000 to 30,000 distinct CDR3 sequences, approximately 4.2% of them singletons. The germline V and J ends were trimmed by 5 bases and 7 bases, with 12 bases remaining between them. This CDR3 is 12 amino acids long. The TCR comes from a man aged 18 to 35 who received the YFV17D yellow fever vaccine. The J gene is TRBJ2-7, the V gene TRBV12-3 or TRBV12-4; perhaps TRBD1 as D (5 bases). The specimen was PBMCs, either bulk or a sorted T-cell subset (CD4+, CD8+, memory, or dextramer-sorted; not recorded which), collected on the day of the yellow fever booster vaccination. CDR3 bases: TGTGCCAGCAGTAGACCTCCAGGGGAGCAGTACTTC. This codes for CASSRPPGEQYF.